Listed below are T cell receptor beta chains from one sample, sequenced in a study of cytomegalovirus exposure and HLA in healthy donors. This table comes from immunoSEQ multiplex PCR, and its TCRdb copy is limited to in-frame clones, with some not included. Of about 81,000 clones detected, 75% to 85% appear once; the ten largest clones hold 2.5% to 3.5%. Source material: PBMCs. These receptors were obtained from a man aged 50-59 years in good health and CMV-seropositive. CDR3s include the opening cysteine and the closing phenylalanine or tryptophan. D genes are given only for firm matches. Where a row states a size, it is once, few, many or the class of an expanded clone; other rows omit it.

TRBV11-2	TRBJ1-4	.	TRBD1	CASSQTGFNEKLFF	TGTGCCAGCAGCCAGACAGGGTTTAATGAAAAACTGTTTTTT
TRBV7-2	TRBJ1-2	.	.	CASSPIEGPYGYTF	TGTGCCAGCAGCCCAATTGAGGGCCCCTATGGCTACACCTTC
TRBV18	TRBJ2-2	.	TRBD1	CASSPRRMGQGIPGELFF	TGTGCCAGCTCACCACGAAGGATGGGACAGGGGATCCCCGGGGAGCTGTTTTTT
TRBV18	TRBJ1-2	few	TRBD1	CASSPQPDRSYGYTF	TGTGCCAGCTCACCACAACCGGACAGGAGCTATGGCTACACCTTC
TRBV11-3	TRBJ2-5	.	.	CASSLRETQYF	TGTGCCAGCAGCCTGAGGGAGACCCAGTACTTC
TRBV7-2	TRBJ2-7	.	.	CASSLDRGGEQYF	TGTGCCAGCAGCTTAGACAGGGGGGGCGAGCAGTACTTC
TRBV6-1	TRBJ2-7	.	.	CASSVATGTYEQYF	TGTGCCAGCAGTGTAGCCACAGGGACCTACGAGCAGTACTTC
TRBV19	TRBJ2-7	.	.	CASSILDSYEQYF	TGTGCCAGTAGTATATTAGATAGCTACGAGCAGTACTTC
TRBV7-8	TRBJ2-1	.	.	CASSLGASRAGEQFF	TGTGCCAGCAGCTTAGGGGCTAGCAGAGCAGGTGAGCAGTTCTTC
TRBV4-1	TRBJ2-1	.	TRBD1	CASSQETGDYNEQFF	TGCGCCAGCAGCCAAGAAACAGGGGATTACAATGAGCAGTTCTTC
TRBV7-8	TRBJ2-1	.	TRBD2	CASSLNGGRAFLDEQFF	TGTGCCAGCAGCTTGAATGGCGGGAGGGCCTTTTTGGATGAGCAGTTCTTC
TRBV7-1	TRBJ2-1	.	TRBD2	CASSPAGLAGGSAIDSLSHNEQFF	TGTGCCAGCAGCCCAGCCGGACTAGCGGGAGGTTCCGCAATCGATTCCCTGTCTCACAATGAGCAGTTCTTC
TRBV11-2	TRBJ1-6	.	.	CASSLDLVRPLHF	TGTGCCAGCAGCTTAGATTTGGTGAGGCCCCTCCACTTT
TRBV7-6	TRBJ2-5	.	.	CASQVTQGGGTQYF	TGTGCCAGCCAAGTAACACAGGGTGGTGGAACCCAGTACTTC
TRBV2	TRBJ2-7	.	TRBD2	CASRLADEQYF	TGTGCCAGCAGGCTAGCGGACGAGCAGTACTTC
TRBV7-3	TRBJ2-6	.	TRBD1	CASSLTGGAIRSGANGLTF	TGTGCCAGCAGCTTAACAGGGGGCGCGATCCGCTCTGGGGCCAACGGCCTGACTTTC
TRBV4-1	TRBJ2-7	.	TRBD2	CASSRAGGAYEQYF	TGCGCCAGCAGCCGAGCGGGAGGGGCCTACGAGCAGTACTTC
TRBV12-5	TRBJ1-1	.	.	CASGTLGGTEAFF	TGTGCTAGTGGCACCCTGGGGGGCACTGAAGCTTTCTTT
TRBV27	TRBJ1-1	.	.	CASSLWGGGDTEAFF	TGTGCCAGCAGTTTATGGGGCGGGGGGGACACTGAAGCTTTCTTT
TRBV19	TRBJ1-1	.	TRBD1	CASRPGQVGFEAFF	TGTGCCAGTAGACCGGGACAGGTGGGTTTTGAAGCTTTCTTT
TRBV6-5	TRBJ2-2	.	.	CASSYLAANTGELFF	TGTGCCAGCAGTTATTTGGCAGCGAACACCGGGGAGCTGTTTTTT
TRBV5-4	TRBJ1-1	once	TRBD1	CASSPRQGVVVMNTEAFF	TGTGCCAGCAGCCCGCGACAGGGGGTCGTAGTAATGAACACTGAAGCTTTCTTT
TRBV7-9	TRBJ2-1	.	TRBD2	CASSFNSPAGGPGEQFF	TGTGCCAGCAGCTTTAACTCACCAGCGGGAGGGCCGGGTGAGCAGTTCTTC
TRBV19	TRBJ2-7	few	.	CASSILAGNEQYF	TGTGCCAGTAGTATTCTAGCCGGGAACGAGCAGTACTTC
TRBV19	TRBJ1-3	.	.	CAASREGAGNTIYF	TGTGCCGCCTCAAGAGAAGGGGCGGGAAACACCATATATTTT
TRBV7-3	TRBJ2-5	.	TRBD2	CASSLNGGSLQETQYF	TGTGCCAGCAGCTTAAATGGCGGGAGCCTCCAAGAGACCCAGTACTTC
TRBV5-5	TRBJ2-5	.	TRBD2	CASTAGGALQETQYF	TGTGCCAGCACTGCCGGGGGGGCGCTACAAGAGACCCAGTACTTC
TRBV11-3	TRBJ2-3	.	TRBD2	CASSSLAASTDTQYF	TGTGCCAGCAGCTCCCTAGCGGCTAGCACAGATACGCAGTATTTT
TRBV5-5	TRBJ1-5	few	.	CASSLGRPAAAGYGPQHF	TGTGCCAGCAGCTTGGGCCGTCCGGCCGCGGCGGGTTATGGGCCCCAGCATTTT
TRBV7-2	TRBJ2-1	.	.	CASSLLLDSNEQFF	TGTGCCAGCAGCCTACTATTAGACTCCAATGAGCAGTTCTTC
TRBV5-4	TRBJ1-6	.	TRBD1	CASSFQGDSPLHF	TGTGCCAGCAGCTTCCAGGGGGATTCACCCCTCCACTTT
TRBV5-1	TRBJ2-1	once	.	CASSLAGTDNEQFF	TGCGCCAGCTCGTTAGCCGGAACCGATAATGAGCAGTTCTTC
TRBV19	TRBJ1-1	.	.	CASSRASAASMNTEAFF	TGTGCCAGTAGTAGGGCATCAGCGGCTTCCATGAACACTGAAGCTTTCTTT
TRBV15	TRBJ2-7	once	TRBD1	CATSRKRDRGNF	TGTGCCACCAGCAGAAAAAGGGACAGGGGAAACTTC
TRBV6-5	TRBJ1-1	.	.	CASSSTGNTEAFF	TGTGCCAGCAGTTCGACAGGAAACACTGAAGCTTTCTTT
TRBV7-2	TRBJ2-7	.	.	CASSADPGTYEQYF	TGTGCCAGCAGCGCGGACCCCGGGACCTACGAGCAGTACTTC
TRBV6-1	TRBJ2-2	.	.	CASSPQVVETGELFF	TGTGCCAGCAGTCCTCAGGTTGTCGAAACCGGGGAGCTGTTTTTT
TRBV4-1	TRBJ2-6	.	.	CASSQDLIRGLGSWANGLTF	TGCGCCAGCAGCCAAGATCTTATACGGGGACTGGGATCCTGGGCCAACGGCCTGACTTTC
TRBV19	TRBJ2-1	.	.	CASRGDRSHNEQFF	TGTGCCAGTAGAGGTGACAGGAGCCACAATGAGCAGTTCTTC
TRBV4-1	TRBJ2-3	once	TRBD2	CASSQDGTSGTDTQYF	TGCGCCAGCAGCCAAGATGGGACTAGCGGCACAGATACGCAGTATTTT